This T cell receptor beta chain emerged from a study of blood T cell repertoires in COVID-19. Study background: There were acute and convalescent COVID-19 samples, and they came from the United States, Italy and Spain. T cells, B-cell-depleted T cells, or PBMCs provided the cDNA or gDNA that served as material.

Per the original methods: Nucleated cell counts were estimated from reference gene primer amplification. Sequencing used immunoSEQ multiplex PCR; TCRdb keeps in-frame clones, though not all of them. D and trimming come from the DNA, and the V and J calls and clone size come from that table. The sample records about 220,000 clones, 84% being singletons. Germline CDR1 reads SGHTA; CDR2 reads FQGNSA. V was clipped by 2 bases and J by 10 bases; unmatched bases: 10. The CDR3 sequence is 16 residues long. Input material: peripheral blood. The sequence was collected from a woman aged 25 to 39 who had recovered from COVID-19. V is TRBV7-2 and J is TRBJ2-1; TRBD2 matches 11 bases. For the CDR3, the DNA is TGTGCCAGCAGCTTACTACTAGCGGGAGTGGAAGGAGAGCAGTTCTTC. Translation gives CASSLLLAGVEGEQFF. The whole variable domain, remainder taken from reference TRBV7-2 and TRBJ2-1, is GAGVSQSPSNKVTEKGKDVELRCDPISGHTALYWYRQSLGQGLEFLIYFQGNSAPDKSGLPSDRFSAERTGGSVSTLTIQRTQQEDSAVYLCASSLLLAGVEGEQFFGPGTRLTVL.